These T cell receptor beta chains were read from a single sample in a study of blood T cell repertoires in COVID-19. The assay was immunoSEQ multiplex PCR, and TCRdb's table has in-frame clones only and misses some. Among more than 200,000 clones listed, about 80% were seen once. Sequenced input: peripheral blood. The origin of the receptors is an older man with acute or convalescent COVID-19. The CDR3 runs from the conserved cysteine through the conserved F or W. The D gene is left open where the match is weak. Where a row states a size, it is once, few, many or the class of an expanded clone; other rows omit it.

J gene	D gene	V gene	clone size	CDR3 DNA	CDR3 protein
TRBJ1-2	-	TRBV13	-	TGTGCCAGCAGCGCCAGGGTGGGGGGCTACACCTTC	CASSARVGGYTF
TRBJ1-2	-	TRBV4-2	once	TGTGCCAGCAGCCATCCCGTTGGGGCGGGGGGCTACACCTTC	CASSHPVGAGGYTF
TRBJ2-3	TRBD2	TRBV5-1	-	TGCGCCAGCAGTCCCGCGGGGGGCACAGATACGCAGTATTTT	CASSPAGGTDTQYF
TRBJ2-6	-	TRBV28	-	TGTGCCAGCAGTGCTGGCGGGGCTGGGGCCAACGTCCTGACTTTC	CASSAGGAGANVLTF
TRBJ2-7	-	TRBV20-1	once	TGCAGTGCTAGTTCTCCGGGACAACTCCTCTACGAGCAGTACTTC	CSASSPGQLLYEQYF
TRBJ2-7	TRBD2	TRBV12-3/TRBV12-4	-	TGTGCCAGCAGTCGGGGACTAAGCTACGAGCAGTACTTC	CASSRGLSYEQYF
TRBJ1-4	TRBD1	TRBV5-1	few	TGCGCCAGCAGTAAGACAGGGGGCAATGAAAAACTGTTTTTT	CASSKTGGNEKLFF
TRBJ1-3	TRBD1	TRBV9	-	TGTGCCAGCAGTAAGGGGGACAGAGGAAACACCATATATTTT	CASSKGDRGNTIYF
TRBJ2-1	-	TRBV12-3/TRBV12-4	-	TGTGCCAGCAGTCTTGACTCCCGGGAGCAGTTCTTC	CASSLDSREQFF
TRBJ1-1	-	TRBV5-1	-	TGCGCCAGCAGCTTGCGGGGTTTGGAGAACACTGAAGCTTTCTTT	CASSLRGLENTEAFF
TRBJ1-5	-	TRBV28	-	TGTGCCAGCAGTCTGAATCAGGGGCTGGGCAATCAGCCCCAGCATTTT	CASSLNQGLGNQPQHF
TRBJ2-6	-	TRBV3-1/TRBV3-2	-	TGTGCCAGCAGCCAACAACTCCGGACAATCTCTGGGGCCAACGTCCTGACTTTC	CASSQQLRTISGANVLTF
TRBJ1-1	TRBD1	TRBV4-1	-	TGCGCCAGCAGCCAAGCGGGACAGGGGGGTAAGGGGACTGAAGCTTTCTTT	CASSQAGQGGKGTEAFF
TRBJ1-1	-	TRBV7-9	-	TGTGCCAGCAGCTCCCAGTACACTGAAGCTTTCTTT	CASSSQYTEAFF
TRBJ2-7	TRBD1	TRBV3-1/TRBV3-2	-	TGTGCCAGCAGCCAATGGGACAGGGTCTACGAGCAGTACTTC	CASSQWDRVYEQYF